This is a list of T cell receptor beta chains from one sample in a study of CD4 T cells in relation to SARS-CoV-2 and coronaviruses. Libraries were prepared by immunoSEQ multiplex PCR; TCRdb keeps only in-frame clonotypes and omits some of them. Of around 69,000 clones in the sample, 94% were seen once. The sequenced sample consisted of naive CD4+ T cells from PBMCs. All receptors derive from a human donor in good health. The CDR3 runs from the conserved cysteine through the conserved F or W. D genes are given only for firm matches. Some rows mark clone size as missing; the rest say once, few, many or name a class of expanded clone.

d_call: TRBD1; v_call: TRBV9; j_call: TRBJ1-1; clone_size: few; cdr3_nt: TGTGCCAGCAGCGTAGGGGACAGGGAGAACACTGAAGCTTTCTTT; cdr3_aa: CASSVGDRENTEAFF
d_call: .; v_call: TRBV7-9; j_call: TRBJ1-1; clone_size: once; cdr3_nt: TGTGCCAGCAGCCCAGCTCGGGGGGGCAGCCGGAACACTGAAGCTTTCTTT; cdr3_aa: CASSPARGGSRNTEAFF
d_call: .; v_call: TRBV19; j_call: TRBJ1-5; clone_size: .; cdr3_nt: TGTGCCAGTAGTAGGCGGAGTAGCAATCAGCCCCAGCATTTT; cdr3_aa: CASSRRSSNQPQHF
d_call: TRBD2; v_call: TRBV5-4; j_call: TRBJ2-1; clone_size: .; cdr3_nt: TGTGCCAGCAGCTTGGTGAGACTAGCGGGAAATAGCGATGAGCAGTTCTTC; cdr3_aa: CASSLVRLAGNSDEQFF
d_call: .; v_call: TRBV24-1; j_call: TRBJ1-2; clone_size: .; cdr3_nt: TGTGCCACCAGTGATCAGGGCCGCTATGGCTACACCTTC; cdr3_aa: CATSDQGRYGYTF
d_call: .; v_call: TRBV28; j_call: TRBJ2-1; clone_size: .; cdr3_nt: TGTGCCAGCAGGCGACAGAGTTACAATGAGCAGTTCTTC; cdr3_aa: CASRRQSYNEQFF
d_call: .; v_call: TRBV30; j_call: TRBJ2-1; clone_size: .; cdr3_nt: TGTGCCTGGAGTACCCTGGCGGAACAGTTCTTC; cdr3_aa: CAWSTLAEQFF
d_call: .; v_call: TRBV6-6; j_call: TRBJ1-1; clone_size: once; cdr3_nt: TGTGCCAGCAGTTACGGAGGGAACACTGAAGCTTTCTTT; cdr3_aa: CASSYGGNTEAFF
d_call: TRBD2; v_call: TRBV3-1/TRBV3-2; j_call: TRBJ2-7; clone_size: .; cdr3_nt: TGTGCCAGCAGCCAAGGTTCTAGCGGGATGGTGCAGTACTTC; cdr3_aa: CASSQGSSGMVQYF
d_call: TRBD1; v_call: TRBV5-6; j_call: TRBJ2-7; clone_size: .; cdr3_nt: TGTGCCAGCAGCTCCGACAGGGGGTATCTCTACGAGCAGTACTTC; cdr3_aa: CASSSDRGYLYEQYF
d_call: TRBD1; v_call: TRBV2; j_call: TRBJ1-5; clone_size: .; cdr3_nt: TGTGCCAGCAGGGGGACAGGGGGGAGGCAGCCCCAGCATTTT; cdr3_aa: CASRGTGGRQPQHF
d_call: TRBD1; v_call: TRBV7-9; j_call: TRBJ1-6; clone_size: few; cdr3_nt: TGTGCCAGCAGCTTACAACCGGGACAGGGAAGTTCACCCCTCCACTTT; cdr3_aa: CASSLQPGQGSSPLHF
d_call: .; v_call: TRBV3-1/TRBV3-2; j_call: TRBJ2-1; clone_size: .; cdr3_nt: TGTGCCAGCAGCCAAGCTGGGTCGTCCAATGAGCAGTTCTTC; cdr3_aa: CASSQAGSSNEQFF
d_call: .; v_call: TRBV5-4; j_call: TRBJ2-1; clone_size: .; cdr3_nt: TGTGCCAGGGAATGGACGGATTACAATGAGCAGTTCTTC; cdr3_aa: CAREWTDYNEQFF